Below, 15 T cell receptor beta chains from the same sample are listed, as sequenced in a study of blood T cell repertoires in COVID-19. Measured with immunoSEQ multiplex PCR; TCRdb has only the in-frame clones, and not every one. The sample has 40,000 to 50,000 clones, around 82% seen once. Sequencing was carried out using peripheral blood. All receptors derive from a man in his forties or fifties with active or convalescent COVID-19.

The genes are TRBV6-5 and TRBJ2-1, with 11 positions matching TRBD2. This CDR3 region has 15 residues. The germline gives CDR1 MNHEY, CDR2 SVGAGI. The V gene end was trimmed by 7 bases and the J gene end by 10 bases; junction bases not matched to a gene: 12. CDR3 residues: CASTRLAGTTREQFF. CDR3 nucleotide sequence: TGTGCCAGCACTCGACTAGCGGGGACTACACGCGAGCAGTTCTTC.

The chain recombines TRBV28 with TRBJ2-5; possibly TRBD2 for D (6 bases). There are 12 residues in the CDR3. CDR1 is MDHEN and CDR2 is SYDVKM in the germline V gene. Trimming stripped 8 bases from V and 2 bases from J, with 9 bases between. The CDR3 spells CASGLLQETQYF. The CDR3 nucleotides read TGTGCCAGCGGACTACTACAAGAGACCCAGTACTTC.

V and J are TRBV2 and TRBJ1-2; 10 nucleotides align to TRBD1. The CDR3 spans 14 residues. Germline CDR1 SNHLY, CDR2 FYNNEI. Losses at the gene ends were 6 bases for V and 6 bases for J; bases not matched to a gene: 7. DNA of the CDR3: TGTGCCAGCAGCTCATGGGGGACAGGGGATGGCTACACCTTC. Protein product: CASSSWGTGDGYTF.

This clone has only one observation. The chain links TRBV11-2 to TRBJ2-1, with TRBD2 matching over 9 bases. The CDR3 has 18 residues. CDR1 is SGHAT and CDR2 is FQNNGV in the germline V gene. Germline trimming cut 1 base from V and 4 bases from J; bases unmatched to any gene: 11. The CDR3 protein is CASSLVPPLSGGYNEQFF. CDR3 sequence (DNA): TGTGCCAGCAGCTTAGTCCCTCCACTGAGCGGGGGGTACAATGAGCAGTTCTTC.

The CDR3 nucleotides are TGTGCCAGCAGTTGGTTGGGGGGCTCCTACGAGCAGTACTTC. This gives the protein CASSWLGGSYEQYF. The chain carries TRBV6-2 or TRBV6-3 and TRBJ2-7; the D gene is possibly TRBD2 (6 bases). The CDR3 loop spans 14 amino acids. In germline, CDR1 is MNHEY, CDR2 SVGEGT. V lost 4 bases and J 0 bases, leaving 10 bases between the germline ends.

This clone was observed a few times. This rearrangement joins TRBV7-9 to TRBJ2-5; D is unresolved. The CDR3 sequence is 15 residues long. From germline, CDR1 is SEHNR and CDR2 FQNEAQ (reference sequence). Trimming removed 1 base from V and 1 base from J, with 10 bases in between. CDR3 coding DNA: TGTGCCAGCAGCTTAGTCCCTGCGGCCCAAGAGACCCAGTACTTC. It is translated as CASSLVPAAQETQYF.

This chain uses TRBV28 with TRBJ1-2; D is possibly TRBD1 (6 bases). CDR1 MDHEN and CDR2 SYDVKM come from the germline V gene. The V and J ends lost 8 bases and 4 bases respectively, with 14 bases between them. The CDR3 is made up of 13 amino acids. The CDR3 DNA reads TGTGCCAGCCGTCACAGGGATGGCTATGGCTACACCTTC. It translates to CASRHRDGYGYTF.

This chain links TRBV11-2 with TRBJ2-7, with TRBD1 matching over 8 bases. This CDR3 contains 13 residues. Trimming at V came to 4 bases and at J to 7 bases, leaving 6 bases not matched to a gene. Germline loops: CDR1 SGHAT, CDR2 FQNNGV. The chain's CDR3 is CASSWGQALEQYF. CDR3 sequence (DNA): TGTGCCAGCAGCTGGGGACAGGCCTTGGAGCAGTACTTC.

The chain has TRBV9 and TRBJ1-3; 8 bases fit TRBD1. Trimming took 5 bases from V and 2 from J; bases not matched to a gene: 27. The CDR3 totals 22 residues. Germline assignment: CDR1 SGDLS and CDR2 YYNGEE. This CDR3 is CASRKAKQSGDRFLSAGNTIYF. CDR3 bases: TGTGCCAGCAGGAAAGCCAAACAATCAGGGGACAGGTTTCTTTCCGCTGGAAACACCATATATTTT.

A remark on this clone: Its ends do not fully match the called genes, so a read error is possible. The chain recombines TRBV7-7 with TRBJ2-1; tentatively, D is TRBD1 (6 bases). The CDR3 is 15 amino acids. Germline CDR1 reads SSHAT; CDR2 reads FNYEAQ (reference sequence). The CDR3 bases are TGTGCTAGCAGCCTCGACAGGAATTCGTACAATGAGCAGTTCTTC. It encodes CASSLDRNSYNEQFF. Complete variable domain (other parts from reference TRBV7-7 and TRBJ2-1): GAGVSQSPRYKVTKRGQDVTLRCDPISSHATLYWYQQALGQGPEFLTYFNYEAQPDKSGLPSDRFSAERPEGSISTLTIQRTEQRDSAMYRCASSLDRNSYNEQFFGPGTRLTVL.

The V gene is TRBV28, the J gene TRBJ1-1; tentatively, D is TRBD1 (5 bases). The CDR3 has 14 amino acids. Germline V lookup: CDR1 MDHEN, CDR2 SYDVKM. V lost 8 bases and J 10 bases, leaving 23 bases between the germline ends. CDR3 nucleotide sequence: TGTGCCAGCGCAGACCCCACTGGGGGGGTCGTAGCTTTCTTT. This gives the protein CASADPTGGVVAFF.

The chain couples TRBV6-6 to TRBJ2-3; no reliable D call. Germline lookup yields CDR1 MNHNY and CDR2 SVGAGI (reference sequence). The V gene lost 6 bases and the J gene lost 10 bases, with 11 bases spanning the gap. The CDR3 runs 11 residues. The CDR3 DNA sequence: TGTGCCAGCAGCAACGACGCGGCGCAGTATTTT. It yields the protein CASSNDAAQYF.

The CDR3 region is CASSFGGSGYGYTF. In DNA, the CDR3 is TGTGCCAGCAGTTTCGGGGGGTCGGGCTATGGCTACACCTTC. The rearrangement links TRBV28 to TRBJ1-2, with D perhaps matching TRBD1 (5 bases). The germline V gene has CDR1 MDHEN and CDR2 SYDVKM. Between the trimmed V and J ends, which lost 3 bases and 4 bases, there was a span of 12 bases. This CDR3 spans 14 amino acids.

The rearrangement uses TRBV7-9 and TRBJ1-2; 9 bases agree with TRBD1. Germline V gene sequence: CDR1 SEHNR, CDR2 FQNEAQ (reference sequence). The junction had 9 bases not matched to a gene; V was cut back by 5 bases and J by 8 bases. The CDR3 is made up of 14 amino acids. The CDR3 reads CASSPDGQGLGYTF. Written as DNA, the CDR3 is TGTGCCAGCAGCCCGGACGGACAGGGGCTGGGCTACACCTTC. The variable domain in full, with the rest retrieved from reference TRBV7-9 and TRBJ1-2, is DTGVSQNPRHKITKRGQNVTFRCDPISEHNRLYWYRQTLGQGPEFLTYFQNEAQLEKSRLLSDRFSAERPKGSFSTLEIQRTEQGDSAMYLCASSPDGQGLGYTFGSGTRLTVV.

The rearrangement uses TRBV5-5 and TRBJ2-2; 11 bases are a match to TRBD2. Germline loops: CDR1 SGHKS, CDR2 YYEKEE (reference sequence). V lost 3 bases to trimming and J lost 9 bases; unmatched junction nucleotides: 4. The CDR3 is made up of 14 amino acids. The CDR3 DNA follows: TGTGCCAGCAGCTGGACTAGCGGGTCCCGGGAGCTGTTTTTT. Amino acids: CASSWTSGSRELFF.